The 28 T cell receptor beta chains reported below all come from one sample, sequenced in a study of breast tumors, draining lymph nodes, adjacent tissues. One entry per CDR3 protein results from TCRdb running MiXCR on the multiplex PCR reads. Altogether tens of thousands of distinct CDR3 sequences are present, less than 55% being singletons, with the ten largest covering about 10%. The sequenced sample consisted of breast tumor tissue. The receptors originated from a female donor with breast cancer. Some clones in this sample may be carry-over from other donors' samples.

Worth noting for this clonotype: Since the CDR3 does not end with the conserved phenylalanine or tryptophan, this likely comes from a read error. DNA of the CDR3: TGTGCTAGCAGTTTTCGACAGGGACTTTCTGGAAACACCATATATTGT. Translation: CASSFRQGLSGNTIYC. The chain employs TRBV7-3 and TRBJ1-3, with 7 bases fitting TRBD1. CDR3 length equals 16 residues. Per germline, CDR1 SGHTA and CDR2 FQGTGA.

The chain employs TRBV20-1 and TRBJ1-6; D ambiguous. The ends were cut back, 0 bases at V and 7 bases at J, with 13 bases in the middle. The CDR3 consists of 15 residues. Germline CDR1 reads DFQATT; CDR2 reads SNEGSKA (reference sequence). This chain's CDR3 is CSARDLETDNSPLHF. The CDR3 DNA follows: TGCAGTGCTAGAGATCTTGAGACGGACAATTCACCCCTCCACTTT.

This clonotype was seen many times. The V gene is TRBV10-1, the J gene TRBJ2-7; TRBD1 aligns across 8 bases. J was trimmed by 2 bases and V by 1 base; bases with no gene match: 4. Germline V lookup: CDR1 WNHNN, CDR2 SYGVQD (reference sequence). The CDR3 totals 15 residues. As DNA, the CDR3 is TGCGCCAGCAGTGAGTTCGGACAGGGCCCCTACGAGCAGTACTTC. Encoded protein: CASSEFGQGPYEQYF.

This clonotype was recorded many times. J is TRBJ2-2 and V is TRBV4-2, with D perhaps TRBD2 (6 bases). The CDR3 contains 17 residues. Trimming shortened V by 3 bases and J by 6 bases, and 20 bases separated the two germline ends. Germline V gene lookup returns CDR1 LGHNA and CDR2 YNFKEQ. The CDR3 DNA is TGTGCCAGCAGCCAGAGGGACTCCCATTTATTCTCCGGGGAGCTGTTTTTT. Its translation: CASSQRDSHLFSGELFF.

This chain uses TRBV3-1 with TRBJ1-2, with 9 bases aligning to TRBD1. Losses at the gene ends were 4 bases for V and 2 bases for J; bases not matched to a gene: 5. The CDR3 is 15 residues long. Germline-derived CDR1 and CDR2 are LGHDT and YNNKEL (reference sequence). The CDR3, as DNA: TGTGCCAGCAGCCCGGGACAGGGACAGAACTATGGCTACACCTTC. Amino acid sequence: CASSPGQGQNYGYTF.

This clonotype was seen repeatedly, ten times or more. The genes are TRBV7-2 and TRBJ1-1, with D unclear. V shed 4 bases and J shed 0 bases, with 9 bases lying between them. The CDR3 is 14 amino acids. Germline V gene data show CDR1 as SGHTA and CDR2 as FQGNSA. The CDR3 nucleotides read TGTGCCAGCAGCTACAGCGGCTTGAACACTGAAGCTTTCTTT. As protein: CASSYSGLNTEAFF.

Points on this clonotype: A much bigger clone sits one base away, suggesting this may be a read error. Here the CDR3 omits its conserved ending phenylalanine or tryptophan, so a read error is the likely source. The chain carries TRBV27 and TRBJ2-1; D not resolved. This CDR3 spans 14 amino acids. V was cut by 3 bases and J by 5 bases, with 11 bases left in between. Germline V CDR1 and CDR2: MNHEY, SMNVEV (reference sequence). The CDR3 nucleotides are TGTGCCAGCAGTTTCAGGAAACCAGACAATGAGCAGTTCTCC. Amino acid sequence: CASSFRKPDNEQFS.

J is TRBJ1-5 and V is TRBV4-3; D is unresolved. V was pared by 0 bases and J by 5 bases, with 8 bases between. Germline CDR1 and CDR2: LGHNA and YSLEER. CDR3 length: 14 amino acids. The CDR3 is CASSQESADQPQHF. The CDR3 nucleotides read TGCGCCAGCAGCCAAGAGTCGGCAGATCAGCCCCAGCATTTT.

The V and J genes are TRBV20-1 and TRBJ2-7, with D maybe TRBD1 (6 bases). This CDR3 comprises 12 residues. The germline CDR1 and CDR2 sequences are DFQATT and SNEGSKA (reference sequence). Between the trimmed V and J ends, which lost 3 bases and 4 bases, there was a span of 10 bases. The CDR3 DNA reads TGCAGTGCTAGTACCAGGGGATACGAGCAGTACTTC. Translation gives CSASTRGYEQYF.

This clonotype has ten or more counts. The J gene is TRBJ2-1, the V gene TRBV7-9; D is unresolved. The V end was cut by 3 bases, the J end by 6 bases, with 9 bases between. The CDR3 is made up of 13 amino acids. Germline V gene lookup returns CDR1 SEHNR and CDR2 FQNEAQ (reference sequence). The CDR3 nucleotides read TGTGCCAGCAGCTTTTCTTCAACCAATGAGCAGTTCTTC. This encodes CASSFSSTNEQFF.

The chain is built from TRBV13 and TRBJ2-1, with 7 bases aligning to TRBD2. Germline loops: CDR1 PRHDT, CDR2 FYEKMQ (reference sequence). The CDR3 sequence is 14 residues long. Germline trimming cut 7 bases from V and 8 bases from J; bases unmatched to any gene: 11. In DNA form, the CDR3 reads TGTGCCAGCACCGGGCTAGCGGTGGGGGATGAGCAGTTCTTC. Translated: CASTGLAVGDEQFF.

This clonotype has ten or more counts. This chain links TRBV2 with TRBJ2-2; D is possibly TRBD1 or TRBD2 (5 bases each). This CDR3 has 15 residues. V was shortened by 1 base and J by 7 bases, with 13 bases between the two germline ends. Germline V CDR1 and CDR2: SNHLY, FYNNEI. CDR3 nucleotides: TGTGCCAGCAGTGAAGGCTGGGGACGGGTCGGGGAGCTGTTTTTT. Protein product: CASSEGWGRVGELFF.

On this clonotype: Because the CDR3 is missing its conserved closing phenylalanine or tryptophan, this is likely a read error. The V and J genes are TRBV2 and TRBJ2-5, with 7 positions matching TRBD1. This CDR3 contains 16 residues. Germline loops: CDR1 SNHLY, CDR2 FYNNEI. In nucleotides, the CDR3 is TGTGCCAGCAGTGGAGGAACAGGGGAGAGGCGAGAGGCCCAGTACTCC. Its protein is CASSGGTGERREAQYS.

As concerns this clonotype: An end of the junction does not agree with germline; a read error may underlie this. The chain links TRBV14 to TRBJ2-5, with a possible D match to TRBD1 (6 bases). The CDR3 covers 13 residues. The germline V gene encodes CDR1 SGHDN and CDR2 FVKESK. The DNA for the CDR3 is TGTGCCAGCAGAAGGACAGTTAGTGGGACCCAGAACTTC. Protein sequence: CASRRTVSGTQNF.

V and J are TRBV20-1 and TRBJ2-5; D gene uncertain. CDR3 length: 10 amino acids. CDR1 and CDR2 (germline): DFQATT, SNEGSKA (reference sequence). The V gene lost 7 bases and the J gene lost 4 bases, with 7 bases spanning the gap. CDR3 coding DNA: TGCAGTGTACCGGGAGAGACCCAGTACTTC. Protein: CSVPGETQYF.

V is TRBV6-1 and J is TRBJ1-4, with D perhaps TRBD1 (5 bases). Germline CDR1 reads MNHNS; CDR2 reads SASEGT. The V gene lost 6 bases and the J gene lost 9 bases, with 11 bases spanning the gap. This CDR3 region has 12 residues. The CDR3 region is CASSRRAQKLFF. DNA of the CDR3: TGTGCCAGCAGCCGCAGGGCGCAAAAACTGTTTTTT.

In its sample, this clonotype was seen many times. The V gene is TRBV30, the J gene TRBJ2-5, with D perhaps TRBD2 (6 bases). V was shortened by 3 bases and J by 9 bases, with 14 bases between the two germline ends. Germline V CDR1 and CDR2: GTSNPN, SVGIG (reference sequence). The CDR3 runs 12 residues. The CDR3 loop reads CAWRSEGEAQYF. The CDR3 DNA sequence: TGTGCCTGGAGGTCGGAAGGGGAGGCCCAGTACTTC.

As to this clonotype: A read error may produce the germline difference seen at one junction end. The gene calls are TRBV3-1 and TRBJ1-1, with D maybe TRBD1 (6 bases). This CDR3 has 14 residues. Germline V lookup: CDR1 LGHDT, CDR2 YNNKEL (reference sequence). The CDR3 sequence is CASQGRAGNTEASF. The DNA for the CDR3 is TGTGCCAGCCAGGGGCGGGCGGGTAACACTGAAGCTTCCTTT.

This clonotype was counted many times. The gene calls are TRBV3-1 and TRBJ2-3, with 12 bases lining up with TRBD2. This CDR3 region has 16 residues. Germline V gene data show CDR1 as LGHDT and CDR2 as YNNKEL (reference sequence). The junction had 4 bases not matched to a gene; V was cut back by 4 bases and J by 2 bases. This CDR3 is CASSPRTSGNTDTQYF. The CDR3 DNA reads as TGTGCCAGCAGCCCCCGGACTAGCGGGAACACAGATACGCAGTATTTT.

The chain has TRBV20-1 and TRBJ1-6; D unclear. Germline lookup yields CDR1 DFQATT and CDR2 SNEGSKA (reference sequence). The CDR3 is made up of 9 amino acids. The V end was cut by 3 bases, the J end by 9 bases, with 0 bases between. The CDR3 nucleotides are TGCAGTGCTAGTTCACCCCTCCACTTT. This gives the protein CSASSPLHF.

This clonotype is a singleton in its sample. The V call is TRBV12-3 or TRBV12-4, the J call TRBJ2-2; 10 nucleotides agree with TRBD2. The CDR3 is made up of 19 amino acids. V lost 8 bases to trimming and J lost 0 bases; unmatched junction nucleotides: 15. As DNA, the CDR3 is TGTGCCAGCGGCTCACGTATTGGGACTAGCGTTGCGAACACCGGGGAGCTGTTTTTT. It specifies CASGSRIGTSVANTGELFF.

J is TRBJ2-3 and V is TRBV7-3; 9 bases are shared with TRBD1. After removal of 5 bases from V and 4 bases from J, the junction contained 7 bases not matched to a gene. CDR1 is SGHTA, CDR2 FQGTGA, per germline. The CDR3 is made up of 15 amino acids. The CDR3 coding sequence is TGTGCCAGCAGCCCCGGGACAGGGATTCCAGATACGCAGTATTTT. It codes for CASSPGTGIPDTQYF.

V and J are TRBV7-3 and TRBJ2-1; unclear D gene. Germline V gives CDR1 SGHTA, CDR2 FQGTGA. This CDR3 is built from 14 residues. The ends were cut back, 2 bases at V and 8 bases at J, with 13 bases in the middle. As DNA, the CDR3 is TGTGCCAGCAGCTTAGCCGCAGGCGGCCATGAGCAGTTCTTC. This encodes CASSLAAGGHEQFF.

This clonotype was detected many times. In DNA, the CDR3 is TGTGCCACCAAACCGGGCGGGAGCACAGATACGCAGTATTTT. Translated: CATKPGGSTDTQYF. The chain combines TRBV6-2 or TRBV6-3 with TRBJ2-3, with D possibly being TRBD2 (5 bases). V shed 10 bases and J shed 0 bases, with 14 bases lying between them. The CDR3 is 14 amino acids. CDR1 MNHEY and CDR2 SVGEGT come from the germline V gene.

The J gene is TRBJ1-1, the V gene TRBV7-9, with unresolved D. Trimming took off 2 bases at V and 4 bases at J, with 5 bases between the two ends. Germline V CDR1 and CDR2: SEHNR, FQNEAQ (reference sequence). There are 12 residues in the CDR3. CDR3 sequence: CASSLNPTEAFF. The CDR3 DNA sequence: TGTGCCAGCAGCTTAAATCCCACTGAAGCTTTCTTT.

The sample holds a few counts of this clonotype. This may be a read error, as it is one base from a much larger clone. The gene calls are TRBV5-1 and TRBJ2-1; unclear D gene. V lost 0 bases, J lost 8 bases, and 15 bases lay in between. The CDR3 loop spans 15 amino acids. In germline, CDR1 is SGHRS, CDR2 YFSETQ. CDR3 sequence (DNA): TGCGCCAGCAGCTTGGGACGCCCGGGTGACGATGAGCAGTTCTTC. Translation gives CASSLGRPGDDEQFF.

This clonotype was detected ten times or more. The V call is TRBV12-3 or TRBV12-4, the J call TRBJ1-6; D might be TRBD1 (6 bases). The germline V and J ends were trimmed by 3 bases and 9 bases, with 12 bases remaining between them. This CDR3 has 14 amino acids. CDR3 nucleotides: TGTGCCAGCAGTTTGGGGGGCGATAGTTCACCCCTCCACTTT. Amino acid sequence: CASSLGGDSSPLHF.

This clonotype was found many times. The chain links TRBV11-2 to TRBJ2-3, with D possibly being TRBD2 (6 bases). The germline gives CDR1 SGHAT, CDR2 FQNNGV. The ends were cut back, 0 bases at V and 5 bases at J, with 21 bases in the middle. The CDR3 is 18 amino acids. The CDR3 sequence: CASSLEGFGAGRGDTQYF. CDR3 coding DNA: TGTGCCAGCAGCTTAGAGGGGTTTGGTGCGGGAAGGGGAGATACGCAGTATTTT.